This TCR beta chain is from a study of T cell repertoires in cytomegalovirus infection. For this clonotype: As yet, its antigen is unknown.

TCRdb independently ran MiXCR on the reads; one entry per CDR3 protein. The profile shows under 450,000 distinct CDR3 sequences, about 35% of them singletons. The J segment lost 4 bases and the V segment lost 10 bases, leaving 12 bases of the junction unmatched. Germline CDR1 SEHNR, CDR2 FQNEAQ (reference sequence). This CDR3 is built from 18 residues. The origin of this receptor is a human donor in good health (CMV status not recorded). Some clones in this sample may be carry-over from other donors' samples. Sequenced material: cultured PBMCs, taken from culture after CMV antigen stimulation. The V and J genes are TRBV7-9 and TRBJ2-2; TRBD2 matches at 16 bases. Here the CDR3 reads CANYPGLAGGILTGELFF. For the CDR3, the DNA is TGTGCCAACTACCCGGGACTAGCGGGAGGGATACTCACCGGGGAGCTGTTTTTT.